The 21 T cell receptor beta chains below all came from one sample that was sequenced in a study of CD8+ T cells in alopecia areata. Sequencing used cDNA as its template, made by extracting RNA and reverse transcribing it. Produced via immunoSEQ multiplex PCR; TCRdb's table is partial and in-frame only. In the table there are approximately 98,000 clones, around 59% of which are singletons. What was sequenced was CD8+ T cells sorted from blood. The receptors stem from a human donor in good health.

The chain employs TRBV25-1 and TRBJ1-6; possible D gene TRBD1, 5 bases. V dropped 3 bases and J dropped 5 bases, with 14 bases sitting between them. The CDR3 spans 16 residues. The germline CDR1 and CDR2 sequences are MGHDK and SYGVNS. The CDR3: CASSDPTGTDNSPLHF. Here the CDR3 DNA reads TGTGCCAGCAGTGACCCCACCGGGACGGATAATTCACCCCTCCACTTT.

This clone was picked up a small number of times. The chain links TRBV5-6 to TRBJ1-3; weak D call: TRBD1 (6 bases). The V end lost 2 bases, the J end lost 7 bases, and 13 bases lay between the germline ends. Looked up from germline, CDR1 is SGHDT and CDR2 is YYEEEE. The CDR3 consists of 14 residues. The CDR3 sequence is CASSLTEGENTIYF. In DNA, the CDR3 is TGTGCCAGCAGCTTAACTGAGGGGGAGAACACCATATATTTT.

This sequence joins TRBV9 and TRBJ2-3; D is perhaps TRBD1 or TRBD2 (5 bases each). Trimming took off 0 bases at V and 3 bases at J, with 14 bases between the two ends. This CDR3 is built from 16 residues. Germline V gives CDR1 SGDLS, CDR2 YYNGEE. CDR3 region: CASSVGVRDPTDTQYF. The DNA of the CDR3 is TGTGCCAGCAGCGTAGGGGTACGGGACCCTACAGATACGCAGTATTTT.

This chain links TRBV19 with TRBJ1-1, with D possibly TRBD1 on 5 matching bases. Looked up from germline, CDR1 is LNHDA and CDR2 is SQIVND (reference sequence). The CDR3 is 14 residues long. Trimming took off 5 bases at V and 0 bases at J, with 10 bases between the two ends. CDR3 nucleotide sequence: TGTGCCAGTAGTGAGGGGATCATGAACACTGAAGCTTTCTTT. It codes for CASSEGIMNTEAFF.

The rearrangement links TRBV4-3 to TRBJ1-1; maybe TRBD1 (6 bases). The V gene's germline CDR1 is LGHNA and CDR2 YSLEER. The CDR3 has 18 amino acids. V lost 3 bases to trimming and J lost 5 bases, with 25 bases between them. CDR3 sequence (DNA): TGCGCCAGCAGCCAGGATCCCGGGGGCAGTTTAGTGAGGACTGAAGCTTTCTTT. Its translation is CASSQDPGGSLVRTEAFF.

V and J are TRBV6-1 and TRBJ2-5; possible D gene TRBD1, 6 bases. Germline CDR1 and CDR2: MNHNS and SASEGT. V was clipped by 6 bases and J by 3 bases, with 14 bases between them. The CDR3 spans 14 residues. For the CDR3, the DNA is TGTGCCAGCAGGAGGGGACAAACGAAAGAGACCCAGTACTTC. As protein: CASRRGQTKETQYF.

This chain links TRBV5-1 with TRBJ1-2; possibly TRBD1 for D (6 bases). The germline V gene encodes CDR1 SGHRS and CDR2 YFSETQ. V was pared by 2 bases and J by 2 bases, with 10 bases between. CDR3 length: 14 amino acids. CDR3 amino acids: CASSFYRVNYGYTF. DNA for the CDR3: TGCGCCAGCAGCTTTTACAGGGTCAACTATGGCTACACCTTC.

The chain uses TRBV5-4 and TRBJ2-1; TRBD2 matches at 9 bases. This CDR3 has 20 amino acids. V lost 2 bases and J lost 5; bases outside the gene matches: 20. The germline V gene has CDR1 SGHNT and CDR2 YYREEE (reference sequence). CDR3 region: CASSFRKLTILAGSDNEQFF. For the CDR3, the DNA is TGTGCCAGCAGCTTTCGAAAATTGACAATTCTAGCGGGGTCCGACAATGAGCAGTTCTTC. Full variable domain (outside the CDR3, taken from reference TRBV5-4 and TRBJ2-1): ETGVTQSPTHLIKTRGQQVTLRCSSQSGHNTVSWYQQALGQGPQFIFQYYREEENGRGNFPPRFSGLQFPNYSSELNVNALELDDSALYLCASSFRKLTILAGSDNEQFFGPGTRLTVL.

This chain joins TRBV30 and TRBJ1-2, with unresolved D. The germline gives CDR1 GTSNPN, CDR2 SVGIG (reference sequence). The CDR3 spans 15 residues. Trimming took off 0 bases at V and 3 bases at J, with 14 bases between the two ends. CDR3 DNA: TGTGCCTGGAGTGTAGGAAACCTCGGCGACTATGGCTACACCTTC. This sequence encodes CAWSVGNLGDYGYTF.

This clone was seen a few times. The V call is TRBV5-4, the J call TRBJ2-7, with TRBD2 matching over 13 bases. The CDR3 consists of 14 residues. V was pared by 3 bases and J by 4 bases, with 1 base of the junction left unmatched. Germline CDR1 SGHNT, CDR2 YYREEE (reference sequence). The CDR3 spells CASSWTSGGYEQYF. CDR3 sequence (DNA): TGTGCCAGCAGCTGGACTAGCGGGGGATACGAGCAGTACTTC. Looking up the rest from reference TRBV5-4 and TRBJ2-7 gives the full variable domain: ETGVTQSPTHLIKTRGQQVTLRCSSQSGHNTVSWYQQALGQGPQFIFQYYREEENGRGNFPPRFSGLQFPNYSSELNVNALELDDSALYLCASSWTSGGYEQYFGPGTRLTVT.

The V and J genes are TRBV27 and TRBJ2-7; 8 bases are a match to TRBD1. There are 13 residues in the CDR3. The junction had 7 bases not matched to a gene; V was cut back by 10 bases and J by 2 bases. Germline V gene data show CDR1 as MNHEY and CDR2 as SMNVEV (reference sequence). In nucleotides, the CDR3 is TGTGCCAACCACGACAGGGGAACCTACGAGCAGTACTTC. It yields the protein CANHDRGTYEQYF.

The chain recombines TRBV5-4 with TRBJ2-5; no clear D. The CDR3 covers 16 residues. Looked up from germline, CDR1 is SGHNT and CDR2 is YYREEE (reference sequence). Between the trimmed V and J ends, which lost 2 bases and 2 bases, there was a span of 16 bases. CDR3 region: CASSLRIAVLQETQYF. The CDR3 DNA reads as TGTGCCAGCAGCTTAAGAATAGCAGTGCTTCAAGAGACCCAGTACTTC.

This clone showed up just a few times. The chain has TRBV5-6 and TRBJ2-5, with D tentatively TRBD2 (5 bases). This CDR3 comprises 13 residues. Looked up from germline, CDR1 is SGHDT and CDR2 is YYEEEE. V lost 2 bases and J 5 bases, leaving 10 bases between the germline ends. This CDR3 reads CASSLRGWETQYF. CDR3 coding DNA: TGTGCCAGCAGCTTACGGGGTTGGGAGACCCAGTACTTC.

The chain is built from TRBV9 and TRBJ2-2; D might be TRBD1 (5 bases). V shed 0 bases and J shed 5 bases, with 8 bases lying between them. The CDR3 sequence is 14 residues long. In germline, CDR1 is SGDLS, CDR2 YYNGEE. CDR3 region: CASSVGGVTGELFF. DNA for the CDR3: TGTGCCAGCAGCGTAGGGGGCGTGACCGGGGAGCTGTTTTTT.

This clone was observed a handful of times. The chain carries TRBV6-5 and TRBJ2-5; D possibly corresponds to TRBD2 (6 bases). The V end was cut by 5 bases, the J end by 4 bases, with 14 bases between. The CDR3 spans 14 residues. Per germline, CDR1 MNHEY and CDR2 SVGAGI. The CDR3 nucleotides are TGTGCCAGCAGTGAGGAGGGGCACGTAGAGACCCAGTACTTC. Protein product: CASSEEGHVETQYF.

The gene calls are TRBV5-6 and TRBJ2-2, with TRBD2 matching over 7 bases. Germline loops: CDR1 SGHDT, CDR2 YYEEEE. The CDR3 sequence is 14 residues long. V shed 2 bases, J shed 7 bases, and the junction held 5 bases outside the gene matches. CDR3 sequence (DNA): TGTGCCAGCAGCTTCGAGACTAGCCGCGGGGAGCTGTTTTTT. It is translated as CASSFETSRGELFF.

V usage is TRBV19 and J usage is TRBJ2-5; 7 nucleotides agree with TRBD1. The CDR3 is 15 residues long. Losses at the gene ends were 2 bases for V and 2 bases for J; bases not matched to a gene: 5. From germline, CDR1 is LNHDA and CDR2 SQIVND (reference sequence). CDR3 in amino acids: CASSILGDRQETQYF. CDR3 DNA sequence: TGTGCCAGTAGTATACTTGGGGACAGACAAGAGACCCAGTACTTC.

V gene TRBV7-2 combines with J gene TRBJ2-2, with a tentative D call TRBD2 (5 bases). Germline assignment: CDR1 SGHTA and CDR2 FQGNSA. There are 14 residues in the CDR3. V dropped 5 bases and J dropped 7 bases, with 14 bases sitting between them. CDR3 amino acids: CASSPLAGVGELFF. CDR3 bases: TGTGCCAGCAGCCCCTTAGCCGGGGTCGGGGAGCTGTTTTTT. The complete variable domain, with remaining parts taken from reference TRBV7-2 and TRBJ2-2, reads GAGVSQSPSNKVTEKGKDVELRCDPISGHTALYWYRQSLGQGLEFLIYFQGNSAPDKSGLPSDRFSAERTGGSVSTLTIQRTQQEDSAVYLCASSPLAGVGELFFGEGSRLTVL.

The chain joins TRBV25-1 to TRBJ2-1; D is ambiguous. The germline V gene has CDR1 MGHDK and CDR2 SYGVNS. Between the trimmed V and J ends, which lost 3 bases and 4 bases, there was a span of 7 bases. The CDR3 is 13 residues long. CDR3 region: CASSDEAYNEQFF. The CDR3 DNA sequence: TGTGCCAGCAGTGACGAAGCTTACAATGAGCAGTTCTTC.

The count of this clone is one. The chain recombines TRBV27 with TRBJ1-2, with 9 bases identical to TRBD1. Germline values: CDR1 MNHEY, CDR2 SMNVEV (reference sequence). V lost 2 bases and J lost 3; bases outside the gene matches: 10. The CDR3 extends over 17 amino acids. The CDR3 loop reads CASSLLPGQGRDYGYTF. The CDR3 DNA is TGTGCCAGCAGTTTACTTCCGGGACAGGGCCGAGACTATGGCTACACCTTC.

This clone is a singleton in its sample. The chain links TRBV5-6 to TRBJ1-2; the D is unclear. Per the germline V gene, CDR1 is SGHDT and CDR2 is YYEEEE. The V gene lost 0 bases and the J gene lost 2 bases, with 2 bases spanning the gap. CDR3 length: 12 amino acids. CDR3 bases: TGTGCCAGCAGCTTGGACAACTATGGCTACACCTTC. Translation: CASSLDNYGYTF.